This TCR beta chain was captured by sequencing in a study of blood T cell repertoires in COVID-19. About the study: Specimens from acute and convalescent COVID-19 originated in the United States, Italy and Spain.

The CDR3 extends over 15 amino acids. Germline assignment: CDR1 MDHEN and CDR2 SYDVKM. Trimming left V 4 bases short and J 3 bases short, with 15 bases between. Data came from immunoSEQ multiplex PCR; TCRdb stores just in-frame clones and leaves some out. The top ten hold about 31% of the sample, which has more than 35,000 clones, about 88% seen once. Material for sequencing was peripheral blood. This chain uses TRBV28 with TRBJ1-2, with a tentative D call TRBD1 (5 bases). This receptor was identified in a man in his 70s with active COVID-19. CDR3 amino acids: CASSSPAGNDYGYTF. CDR3 nucleotide sequence: TGTGCCAGCAGTTCGCCGGCAGGGAATGACTATGGCTACACCTTC.